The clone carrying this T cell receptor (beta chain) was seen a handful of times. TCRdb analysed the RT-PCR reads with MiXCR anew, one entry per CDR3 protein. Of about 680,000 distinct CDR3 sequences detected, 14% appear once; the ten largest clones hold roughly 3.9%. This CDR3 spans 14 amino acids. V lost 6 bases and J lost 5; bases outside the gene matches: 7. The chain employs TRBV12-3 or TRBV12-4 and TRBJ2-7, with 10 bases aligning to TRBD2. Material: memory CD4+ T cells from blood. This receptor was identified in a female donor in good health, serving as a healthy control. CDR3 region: CASRGTSGEHEQYF. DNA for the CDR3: TGTGCCAGCAGGGGCACTAGCGGGGAGCACGAGCAGTACTTC.